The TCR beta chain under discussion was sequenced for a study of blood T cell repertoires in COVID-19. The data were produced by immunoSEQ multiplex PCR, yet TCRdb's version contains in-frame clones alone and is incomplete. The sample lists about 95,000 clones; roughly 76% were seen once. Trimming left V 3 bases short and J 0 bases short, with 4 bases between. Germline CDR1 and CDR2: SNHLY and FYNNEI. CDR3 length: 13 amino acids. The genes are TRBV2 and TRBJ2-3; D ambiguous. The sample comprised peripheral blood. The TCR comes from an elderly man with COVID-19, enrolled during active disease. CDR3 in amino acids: CASSDGSTDTQYF. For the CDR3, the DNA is TGTGCCAGCAGTGACGGGAGCACAGATACGCAGTATTTT.